The next 14 T cell receptor beta chains were all read from a single sample in a study of blood T cell repertoires in COVID-19 (dated by TCRdb to 2018 to 2020). The library was produced with the immunoSEQ multiplex PCR assay. What TCRdb holds here is the immuneACCESS table cut down to in-frame rearrangements. Part of the clones is not present; checked against another copy, under half of the missing clones reflect an unresolved V gene, and the others are unexplained. The sample contains over 250,000 clones, roughly 90% of them found a single time. Roughly an eighth of the sample is taken by the ten largest. The sample comprised peripheral blood. Every receptor here comes from a woman aged 60-75 years with acute or convalescent COVID-19.

This sequence joins TRBV7-9 and TRBJ1-2; D is ambiguous. V was cut by 1 base and J by 2 bases, with 8 bases left in between. The CDR3 is 14 amino acids. Germline CDR1 and CDR2: SEHNR and FQNEAQ (reference sequence). The CDR3 bases are TGTGCCAGCAGCTTAGTTCAGTCCAACTATGGCTACACCTTC. The encoded protein is CASSLVQSNYGYTF.

This chain connects TRBV18 to TRBJ2-1; 7 bases agree with TRBD1. The CDR3 length is 13 residues. V trimming: 2 bases; J trimming: 8 bases; junction bases outside the gene matches: 3. Germline CDR1 reads KGHSH; CDR2 reads LQKENI. The CDR3 DNA follows: TGTGCCAGCTCACCAGGGCAGGGGGATGAGCAGTTCTTC. Protein product: CASSPGQGDEQFF.

This clone was detected once. J is TRBJ1-1 and V is TRBV3-1 (or the pseudogene TRBV3-2); D gene ambiguous. The CDR3 totals 16 residues. Trimming stripped 0 bases from V and 0 bases from J, with 11 bases between. Per germline, CDR1 LGHDT and CDR2 YNNKEL (reference sequence). The CDR3: CASSQERLKMNTEAFF. DNA for the CDR3: TGTGCCAGCAGCCAAGAGAGACTGAAAATGAACACTGAAGCTTTCTTT.

This chain joins TRBV5-1 and TRBJ2-1, with D tentatively TRBD2 (6 bases). Trimming cost V 2 bases and J 3 bases, with 18 bases left between them. CDR3 size: 17 residues. The V gene's germline CDR1 is SGHRS and CDR2 YFSETQ. CDR3 DNA sequence: TGCGCCAGCAGCTTTCCCTTCCGACGGGAGAGCTACAATGAGCAGTTCTTC. Translated: CASSFPFRRESYNEQFF.

CDR3 in DNA: TGTGCCATCAGTGGGGAAGTGGACAGGGGCTACGAGCAGTACTTC. It specifies CAISGEVDRGYEQYF. The gene calls are TRBV10-3 and TRBJ2-7, with 9 bases that match TRBD1. Germline CDR1 ENHRY, CDR2 SYGVKD. Trimming removed 4 bases from V and 3 bases from J; junction bases left unmatched: 7. The CDR3 loop spans 15 amino acids.

The genes are TRBV27 and TRBJ1-4; 9 nucleotides line up with TRBD1. The V segment lost 3 bases and the J segment 6 bases; nucleotides outside the gene matches: 11. CDR1 and CDR2 from the germline V gene are MNHEY and SMNVEV (reference sequence). This CDR3 spans 17 amino acids. The CDR3 region has the DNA TGTGCCAGCAGTTTCTACCAACCGGGACAGGGACATGAAAAACTGTTTTTT. Translated, it gives CASSFYQPGQGHEKLFF.

The chain joins TRBV10-3 to TRBJ2-2; maybe TRBD1 (6 bases). The CDR3 totals 15 residues. Germline CDR1 ENHRY, CDR2 SYGVKD. V was shortened by 0 bases and J by 3 bases, with 8 bases between the two germline ends. The CDR3 loop is CAISESHRDTGELFF. The CDR3, as DNA: TGTGCCATCAGTGAGTCTCACAGGGACACCGGGGAGCTGTTTTTT.

The chain couples TRBV7-9 to TRBJ1-2, with D possibly being TRBD1 (5 bases). This CDR3 spans 15 amino acids. Germline values: CDR1 SEHNR, CDR2 FQNEAQ (reference sequence). V gave up 0 bases and J gave up 0 bases, with 8 bases separating them. The CDR3 sequence: CASSLAIGANYGYTF. DNA of the CDR3: TGTGCCAGCAGCTTAGCAATAGGGGCTAACTATGGCTACACCTTC.

This rearrangement joins TRBV6-4 to TRBJ1-5, with D hard to call. This CDR3 comprises 13 residues. The germline V and J ends were trimmed by 0 bases and 7 bases, with 7 bases remaining between them. Per the germline V gene, CDR1 is MRHNA and CDR2 is SNTAGT. In DNA, the CDR3 is TGTGCCAGCAGTGACTCCGTCGGGCAGCCCCAGCATTTT. Translation gives CASSDSVGQPQHF.

V usage is TRBV7-9 and J usage is TRBJ1-4; 7 bases match TRBD1. The V segment lost 4 bases and the J segment 3 bases; nucleotides outside the gene matches: 5. Germline-derived CDR1 and CDR2 are SEHNR and FQNEAQ (reference sequence). This CDR3 region has 15 residues. CDR3 in amino acids: CASSSQDRPNEKLFF. In DNA form, the CDR3 reads TGTGCCAGCAGCTCCCAGGACAGGCCTAATGAAAAACTGTTTTTT.

This chain uses TRBV30 with TRBJ2-7; 8 bases fit TRBD2. Germline CDR1 GTSNPN, CDR2 SVGIG (reference sequence). CDR3 size: 12 residues. The ends lost 7 bases at V and 7 bases at J; junction bases unmatched: 9. The CDR3 here is CAYGGGRSEQYF. The CDR3 DNA follows: TGTGCCTACGGGGGGGGCAGAAGTGAGCAGTACTTC.

This clone has a single count. The chain couples TRBV7-9 to TRBJ1-6; D gene unclear. Germline CDR1 SEHNR, CDR2 FQNEAQ (reference sequence). V was trimmed by 1 base and J by 4 bases, leaving 8 bases between them. The CDR3 is 15 residues long. The CDR3 sequence is CASSLVGGYNSPLHF. CDR3 coding DNA: TGTGCCAGCAGCTTAGTCGGAGGGTATAATTCACCCCTCCACTTT.

The genes are TRBV28 and TRBJ1-1, with 10 bases identical to TRBD1. The CDR3 spans 16 residues. Germline V gene sequence: CDR1 MDHEN, CDR2 SYDVKM. With V trimmed by 5 bases and J by 0 bases, 6 bases remained unmatched. The CDR3 loop reads CASSGPGQGMNTEAFF. Here the CDR3 DNA reads TGTGCCAGCAGTGGACCGGGACAGGGGATGAACACTGAAGCTTTCTTT.

V is TRBV15 and J is TRBJ1-4; tentatively, D is TRBD1 (5 bases). This CDR3 contains 13 residues. V was shortened by 0 bases and J by 7 bases, with 6 bases between the two germline ends. Per germline, CDR1 LNHNV and CDR2 YYDKDF (reference sequence). The chain's CDR3 is CATSRDQGEKLFF. The CDR3 DNA follows: TGTGCCACCAGCAGAGATCAGGGTGAAAAACTGTTTTTT. Full variable domain (missing parts from reference TRBV15 and TRBJ1-4): DAMVIQNPRYQVTQFGKPVTLSCSQTLNHNVMYWYQQKSSQAPKLLFHYYDKDFNNEADTPDNFQSRRPNTSFCFLDIRSPGLGDTAMYLCATSRDQGEKLFFGSGTQLSVL.